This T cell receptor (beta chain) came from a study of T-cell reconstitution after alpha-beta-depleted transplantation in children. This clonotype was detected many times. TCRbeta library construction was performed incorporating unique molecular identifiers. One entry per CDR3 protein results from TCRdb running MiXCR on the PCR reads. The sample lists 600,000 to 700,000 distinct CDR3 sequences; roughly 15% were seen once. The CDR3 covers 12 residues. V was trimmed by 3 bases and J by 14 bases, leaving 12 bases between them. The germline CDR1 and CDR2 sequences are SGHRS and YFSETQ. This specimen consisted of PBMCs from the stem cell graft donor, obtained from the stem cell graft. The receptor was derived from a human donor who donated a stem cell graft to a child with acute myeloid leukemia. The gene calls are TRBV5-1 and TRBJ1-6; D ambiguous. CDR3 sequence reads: CASSSDLFTLHF. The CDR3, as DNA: TGCGCCAGCAGCTCGGACCTATTCACCCTCCACTTT.